The T cell receptor beta chain under discussion was sequenced for a study of shared clonotypes between healthy human individuals. Regarding the study as a whole: Tissue TCR repertoires likely differ from these blood-only repertoires. Some clonotypes were shared by all four sorted-subset donors, while others were not shared. The non-shared ones had lower generation probabilities than the shared ones.

The table came from immunoSEQ multiplex PCR; TCRdb's copy has only in-frame clones and leaves some out. This table holds over a million clones, roughly 96% found once. The CDR3 has 15 residues. J was trimmed by 7 bases and V by 0 bases; bases with no gene match: 5. From germline, CDR1 is SGHTS and CDR2 YDEGEE. For this clone: Its antigen is unknown.

Sequenced material: naive CD4+ T cells sorted from blood. As for subset: CD45RA+ positively selected. The receptor was isolated from a man aged 25 to 40 in good health. This chain links TRBV5-8 with TRBJ2-1; 9 nucleotides agree with TRBD2. The CDR3 nucleotides are TGTGCCAGCAGCTTGGTAGCGGGAGTGGGAAATGAGCAGTTCTTC. This encodes CASSLVAGVGNEQFF.